Each of the 17 T cell receptor beta chains below was sequenced from the same sample in a study of blood T cell repertoires in COVID-19. Here immunoSEQ multiplex PCR was the method, and the copy in TCRdb shows in-frame clones only, minus some. The data contain 110,000 to 150,000 clones, roughly three quarters of them singletons. Source material: peripheral blood. The origin of the receptors is a man aged 50 to 59 with active or convalescent COVID-19.

The chain recombines TRBV7-6 with TRBJ1-4; D uncertain. Germline CDR1 and CDR2: SGHVS and FNYEAQ. V was clipped by 5 bases and J by 7 bases, with 14 bases between them. This CDR3 has 14 residues. CDR3 nucleotide sequence: TGTGCCAGCAGCCCACGGGAAGGGAGTGAAAAACTGTTTTTT. It yields the protein CASSPREGSEKLFF.

The CDR3 DNA reads TGTGCCAGCAGCCCGACTAGCCCTAGCACAGATACGCAGTATTTT. This codes for CASSPTSPSTDTQYF. The chain uses TRBV7-9 and TRBJ2-3, with 7 bases lining up with TRBD2. This CDR3 comprises 15 residues. J was trimmed by 0 bases and V by 5 bases; bases with no gene match: 5. CDR1 is SEHNR and CDR2 is FQNEAQ in the germline V gene (reference sequence).

V gene TRBV27 combines with J gene TRBJ2-1, with D possibly TRBD1 on 7 matching bases. The CDR3 is 15 amino acids. V was trimmed by 2 bases and J by 7 bases, leaving 15 bases between them. Germline CDR1 reads MNHEY; CDR2 reads SMNVEV (reference sequence). The DNA for the CDR3 is TGTGCCAGCAGTTTAGATTCCCAGGGGGGAAATGAGCAGTTCTTC. This gives the protein CASSLDSQGGNEQFF.

The CDR3 is CASSLIETQYF. The DNA for the CDR3 is TGTGCCAGCAGCCTAATAGAGACCCAGTACTTC. The chain carries TRBV6-1 and TRBJ2-5; D gene unclear. The CDR3 sequence is 11 residues long. CDR1 is MNHNS and CDR2 is SASEGT in the germline V gene. With 6 bases removed from V and 4 bases from J, the gap between germline ends came to 6 bases.

The J gene is TRBJ1-1, the V gene TRBV19, with D perhaps matching TRBD1 (6 bases). The germline gives CDR1 LNHDA, CDR2 SQIVND (reference sequence). Trimming took 3 bases from V and 4 from J, leaving 15 bases between them. This CDR3 region has 15 residues. CDR3 nucleotide sequence: TGTGCCAGTAGTATGGGTCCCCACAGGGTCACTGAAGCTTTCTTT. This codes for CASSMGPHRVTEAFF.

This clone came up once. V is TRBV12-1 and J is TRBJ2-1; TRBD2 is the table's D call and was not checked against the DNA. TRBV12-1 has pseudogene status. The CDR3 length is 15 residues. This CDR3 is CARSPSGRAYNEQFF. The CDR3 DNA reads TGTGCCAGGAGCCCTAGCGGGAGGGCCTACAATGAGCAGTTCTTC.

Many counts were recorded for this clone. The rearrangement links TRBV27 to TRBJ2-1; TRBD2 agrees at 7 bases. The CDR3 sequence is 15 residues long. V lost 3 bases, J lost 3 bases, and 5 bases stayed unmatched. Per germline, CDR1 MNHEY and CDR2 SMNVEV (reference sequence). The CDR3 nucleotides are TGTGCCAGCAGTTTGGCGGGAGCTGGCTACAATGAGCAGTTCTTC. This encodes CASSLAGAGYNEQFF.

This clone was seen a handful of times. The chain employs TRBV3-1 (or the pseudogene TRBV3-2) and TRBJ2-3; weak D call: TRBD2 (5 bases). CDR1 and CDR2 (germline): LGHDT, YNNKEL (reference sequence). The germline V and J ends were trimmed by 1 base and 9 bases, with 14 bases remaining between them. The CDR3 is 14 amino acids. CDR3: CASSQASPPGTQYF. CDR3 nucleotide sequence: TGTGCCAGCAGCCAAGCCTCCCCCCCGGGGACGCAGTATTTT.

The chain has TRBV5-6 and TRBJ2-3; D is possibly TRBD2 (5 bases). This CDR3 is built from 17 residues. The V gene's germline CDR1 is SGHDT and CDR2 YYEEEE. Trimming removed 0 bases from V and 0 bases from J, with 14 bases in between. CDR3 in DNA: TGTGCCAGCAGCTTGGAGCGGAGGAGCCCTAGCACAGATACGCAGTATTTT. It encodes CASSLERRSPSTDTQYF.

Only one count was recorded for this clone. V and J are TRBV6-5 and TRBJ1-3; no definite D call. The germline gives CDR1 MNHEY, CDR2 SVGAGI. The CDR3 extends over 12 amino acids. V was trimmed by 10 bases and J by 0 bases, leaving 7 bases between them. The CDR3 coding sequence is TGTGCCACCCACAGCTCTGGAAACACCATATATTTT. Translated, it gives CATHSSGNTIYF.

The chain links TRBV15 to TRBJ1-2; D is unresolved. CDR1 and CDR2 from the germline V gene are LNHNV and YYDKDF (reference sequence). This CDR3 contains 12 residues. V lost 0 bases to trimming and J lost 4 bases, with 3 bases between them. DNA of the CDR3: TGTGCCACCAGCAGAGACAGCTATGGCTACACCTTC. It codes for CATSRDSYGYTF.

The chain combines TRBV29-1 with TRBJ1-4, with 11 bases fitting TRBD1. The CDR3 totals 14 residues. V was pared by 4 bases and J by 8 bases, with 6 bases of the junction left unmatched. Per germline, CDR1 SQVTM and CDR2 ANQGSEA. CDR3 sequence: CSVGTGGDGEKLFF. CDR3 DNA: TGCAGCGTTGGGACAGGGGGCGACGGGGAAAAACTGTTTTTT.

In DNA, the CDR3 is TGTGCCAGCAGCGGGACTAGCGGGAGTCTCCTTAGCACAGATACGCAGTATTTT. Translating it yields CASSGTSGSLLSTDTQYF. The rearrangement joins TRBV9 to TRBJ2-3; 13 bases are shared with TRBD2. Unmatched junction bases numbered 7, after V lost 3 bases and J lost 0 bases. Germline lookup yields CDR1 SGDLS and CDR2 YYNGEE. The CDR3 is made up of 18 amino acids.

The rearrangement joins TRBV9 to TRBJ2-2, with 7 positions matching TRBD2. J gave up 5 bases and V 0 bases, and 10 bases lay outside the gene matches. Looked up from germline, CDR1 is SGDLS and CDR2 is YYNGEE. This CDR3 comprises 17 residues. CDR3 DNA: TGTGCCAGCAGCGTAGGGTTGGGCGGGAGTGGTACCGGGGAGCTGTTTTTT. Amino acid sequence: CASSVGLGGSGTGELFF.

This chain connects TRBV5-1 to TRBJ1-1; D ambiguous. Trimming cost V 6 bases and J 1 base, with 16 bases left between them. Germline CDR1 reads SGHRS; CDR2 reads YFSETQ. This CDR3 region has 15 residues. The CDR3 DNA reads as TGCGCCAGCACCCCGAGTCTGAGTGGGAACACTGAAGCTTTCTTT. The encoded protein is CASTPSLSGNTEAFF.

V is TRBV2 and J is TRBJ2-3; no clear D. Germline-derived CDR1 and CDR2 are SNHLY and FYNNEI. The CDR3 contains 13 residues. V was clipped by 2 bases and J by 1 base, with 4 bases between them. Here the CDR3 DNA reads TGTGCCAGCAGTGAACTACGCACAGATACGCAGTATTTT. It encodes CASSELRTDTQYF.

The chain has TRBV5-1 and TRBJ1-2, with a possible D match to TRBD1 (6 bases). Germline V gives CDR1 SGHRS, CDR2 YFSETQ. CDR3 length: 16 residues. V lost 0 bases and J lost 2, with 14 bases in between. In DNA, the CDR3 is TGCGCCAGCAGCTTGGGTGGGGGCTTTGCCAACTATGGCTACACCTTC. Protein: CASSLGGGFANYGYTF.